The sequence of this TCR beta chain was determined in a study of cytomegalovirus exposure and HLA in healthy donors. The PCR contained 60 Vbeta and 13 Jbeta primers. Sequenced by immunoSEQ multiplex PCR; TCRdb stores in-frame clones only, minus some. The profile shows some 150,000 clones, approximately 78% of them singletons. CDR3 length: 13 amino acids. From germline, CDR1 is GTSNPN and CDR2 SVGIG (reference sequence). J lost 5 bases, V lost 4 bases, and 4 bases had no gene match. This cohort consisted of healthy bone marrow donors. Material for sequencing was PBMCs. This chain joins TRBV30 and TRBJ2-1, with 8 bases lining up with TRBD2. This clonotype was obtained from a woman between 50 and 59 years old in good health and CMV-seropositive. In nucleotides, the CDR3 is TGTGCCTGGAAGCGGGGGCCGAACAATGAGCAGTTCTTC. Its translation: CAWKRGPNNEQFF.